These T cell receptor beta chains were read from a single sample in a study of identical twins. TCRdb processed the 5' RACE reads anew with MiXCR; each CDR3 protein has one entry. Of under 350,000 distinct CDR3 sequences in the sample, 8.5% to 9.5% are singletons; the top ten hold approximately 7%. The data were also submitted as part of a second study, on yellow fever vaccine responses in identical twins.

Sequencing was done on a sample of CD8+ T cells sorted from blood. Source of these receptors: a woman aged 18-30 years in good health. CDR3s include the opening cysteine and the closing phenylalanine or tryptophan. Each record gives: V gene, CDR3 length, J gene, clone size, D gene, CDR3 DNA, CDR3 protein. A D gene is named only where the DNA matches it firmly. For some rows the clone size is stated as once, few or many, or as a class when expanded; others skip it.

TRBV12-3/TRBV12-4	13	TRBJ2-2	many	NA	TGTGCCAGCACCAACCCCGGTACCGGGGAGCTGTTTTTT	CASTNPGTGELFF
TRBV6-4	15	TRBJ2-1	few	NA	TGTGCCAGCAGTGGCGGACTAAGCCCGCTCAATGAGCAGTTCTTC	CASSGGLSPLNEQFF
TRBV5-5	17	TRBJ2-3	NA	TRBD2	TGTGCCAGCAGCTGGCTGGGACTAGCGGAGAGCACAGATACGCAGTATTTT	CASSWLGLAESTDTQYF
TRBV4-3	19	TRBJ2-3	NA	TRBD2	TGCGCCAGCAGCCAAGATCTAGAAGGACCTAGCGGGAGGGGAGATACGCAGTATTTT	CASSQDLEGPSGRGDTQYF
TRBV25-1	13	TRBJ2-3	NA	NA	TGTGCCAGCAGCGCTACATCGCCAGATACGCAGTATTTT	CASSATSPDTQYF
TRBV6-1	14	TRBJ2-5	few	NA	TGTGCCAGCAGTCAGCTACAATCCCAAGAGACCCAGTACTTC	CASSQLQSQETQYF
TRBV7-7	15	TRBJ2-7	NA	NA	TGTGCTAGCAGCTTGACTCACAGGGAAAACTACGAGCAGTACTTC	CASSLTHRENYEQYF
TRBV20-1	19	TRBJ2-7	NA	TRBD2	TGCAGTGCTAAGATCCATCCCGGGACTAGCGGGAGGGCCTCATACGAGCAGTACTTC	CSAKIHPGTSGRASYEQYF
TRBV9	16	TRBJ2-3	NA	TRBD2	TGTGCCAGCAGCCACCGGACTAGCGGGAGTTCCGATACGCAGTATTTT	CASSHRTSGSSDTQYF
TRBV7-3	14	TRBJ2-1	many	TRBD2	TGTGCCAGCAGCCCTGCAGGTGGGGGGGATGAGCAGTTCTTC	CASSPAGGGDEQFF
TRBV28	19	TRBJ2-1	NA	TRBD2	TGTGCCAGCGCCACCGGGACACCAACTAGCGGGGGGACCTACAATGAGCAGTTCTTC	CASATGTPTSGGTYNEQFF
TRBV20-1	12	TRBJ2-2	many	NA	TGCAGTGCTAAAGGGAACACCGGGGAGCTGTTTTTT	CSAKGNTGELFF
TRBV27	16	TRBJ2-1	NA	NA	TGTGCCAGACGTACCCTGGGGACTGGGTCCTACAATGAGCAGTTCTTC	CARRTLGTGSYNEQFF
TRBV7-9	13	TRBJ2-5	few	NA	TGTGCCAGCAGCTTACCGGGATCCGAGACCCAGTACTTC	CASSLPGSETQYF
TRBV19	13	TRBJ2-7	few	NA	TGTGCCAGTAGTATCGGGATTTCCTACGAGCAGTACTTC	CASSIGISYEQYF
TRBV29-1	13	TRBJ1-2	few	NA	TGCAGCGTTTATAGGATAGGAGGCAATGGCTACACCTTC	CSVYRIGGNGYTF
TRBV12-3/TRBV12-4	14	TRBJ2-2	few	NA	TGTGCCAGCCCCAGAGACAGGAACACCGGGGAGCTGTTTTTT	CASPRDRNTGELFF
TRBV7-8	16	TRBJ2-5	NA	NA	TGTGCCAGCAGCTTAGCGAGGGTCGTCGTCCAAGAGACCCAGTACTTC	CASSLARVVVQETQYF
TRBV27	13	TRBJ2-3	few	NA	TGTGCCAGCAGCCCCTTGCCCACAGATACGCAGTATTTT	CASSPLPTDTQYF
TRBV4-1	14	TRBJ1-2	many	NA	TGCGCCAGCAGCCAACAGGGGTCTAACGGTGGCTACACCTTC	CASSQQGSNGGYTF
TRBV2	14	TRBJ1-6	NA	TRBD1	TGTGCCAGCAGTGGGACAGGGCCCTCATCACCCCTCCACTTT	CASSGTGPSSPLHF
TRBV7-2	14	TRBJ2-7	many	NA	TGTGCCAGCAGCTTAGCGGGGGGGCTCTACGAGCAGTACTTC	CASSLAGGLYEQYF
TRBV4-3	16	TRBJ2-3	many	NA	TGCGCCAGCAGCCAATCCAAAGGGGTGGGTACAGATACGCAGTATTTT	CASSQSKGVGTDTQYF
TRBV12-3/TRBV12-4	15	TRBJ2-1	few	NA	TGTGCCAGCAGTCTTCAACTAGGGACTGAGAATGAGCAGTTCTTC	CASSLQLGTENEQFF
TRBV6-2/TRBV6-3	14	TRBJ2-1	NA	NA	TGTGCCAGCAGTTCTGACGACAACTACAATGAGCAGTTCTTC	CASSSDDNYNEQFF
TRBV20-1	14	TRBJ2-1	many	NA	TGCAGTGCTAGATCTACGAGCTCCTACAATGAGCAGTTCTTC	CSARSTSSYNEQFF
TRBV6-5	15	TRBJ2-7	few	NA	TGTGCCAGCAGTTACAGTGGACACAACTCCTACGAGCAGTACTTC	CASSYSGHNSYEQYF
TRBV6-1	16	TRBJ2-5	NA	NA	TGTGCCAGCAGTGAAGGGTCGGGAGTCGGACAAGAGACCCAGTACTTC	CASSEGSGVGQETQYF
TRBV12-3/TRBV12-4	17	TRBJ2-6	many	NA	TGTGCCAGCAGTTTAGAGGAGAGTGACTCTGGGGCCAACGTCCTGACTTTC	CASSLEESDSGANVLTF
TRBV19	16	TRBJ2-7	NA	TRBD2	TGTGCCAGTAGTACCCTCCACGGACTAGACTCCTACGAGCAGTACTTC	CASSTLHGLDSYEQYF
TRBV20-1	13	TRBJ2-7	many	NA	TGCAGTGCTAGACCGAGGACAGACTACGAGCAGTACTTC	CSARPRTDYEQYF